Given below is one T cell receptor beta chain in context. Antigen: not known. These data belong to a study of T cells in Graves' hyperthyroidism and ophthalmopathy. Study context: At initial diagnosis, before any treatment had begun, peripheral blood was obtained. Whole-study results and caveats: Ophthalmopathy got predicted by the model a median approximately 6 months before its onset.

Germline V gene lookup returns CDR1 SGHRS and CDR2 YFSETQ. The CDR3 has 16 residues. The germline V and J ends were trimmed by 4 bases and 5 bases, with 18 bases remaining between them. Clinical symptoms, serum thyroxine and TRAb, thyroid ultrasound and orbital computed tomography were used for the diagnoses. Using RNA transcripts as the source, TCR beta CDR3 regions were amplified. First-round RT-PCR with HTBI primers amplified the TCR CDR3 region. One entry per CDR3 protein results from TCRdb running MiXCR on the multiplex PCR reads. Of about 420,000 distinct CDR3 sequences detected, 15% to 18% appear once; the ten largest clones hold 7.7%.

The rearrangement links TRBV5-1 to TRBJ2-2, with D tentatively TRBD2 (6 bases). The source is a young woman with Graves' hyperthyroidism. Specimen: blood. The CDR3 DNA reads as TGCGCCAGCAGCATGCCCGGGACTCAAACGACCGGGGAGCTGTTTTTT. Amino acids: CASSMPGTQTTGELFF. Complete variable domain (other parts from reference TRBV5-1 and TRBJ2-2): KAGVTQTPRYLIKTRGQQVTLSCSPISGHRSVSWYQQTPGQGLQFLFEYFSETQRNKGNFPGRFSGRQFSNSRSEMNVSTLELGDSALYLCASSMPGTQTTGELFFGEGSRLTVL.